This TCR beta chain emerged from a study of blood T cell repertoires in COVID-19. Cohort placement rested on clinical history that participants reported themselves. Exposed study participants had met a COVID-19 case within 2 weeks before entry. The germline CDR1 and CDR2 sequences are MNHEY and SVGAGI. This CDR3 has 13 amino acids. After removal of 6 bases from V and 2 bases from J, the junction contained 4 bases not matched to a gene. In the original analysis: Reference gene primers were amplified, and this amplification served to estimate nucleated cell counts. Assay: immunoSEQ multiplex PCR; the TCRdb copy retains only in-frame clones and omits some. V, J and clone size are those of that table, while D and trimming were read from the DNA. Of a few hundred thousand clones listed, more than 70% are singletons.

Sequencing was performed on PBMCs or T cells enriched from blood (not recorded which). The TCR comes from a woman in her 30s who had been exposed to COVID-19. The V and J genes are TRBV6-5 and TRBJ2-7; 7 bases line up with TRBD1. CDR3: CASSVTGAYEQYF. For the CDR3, the DNA is TGTGCCAGCAGCGTCACAGGGGCCTACGAGCAGTACTTC.